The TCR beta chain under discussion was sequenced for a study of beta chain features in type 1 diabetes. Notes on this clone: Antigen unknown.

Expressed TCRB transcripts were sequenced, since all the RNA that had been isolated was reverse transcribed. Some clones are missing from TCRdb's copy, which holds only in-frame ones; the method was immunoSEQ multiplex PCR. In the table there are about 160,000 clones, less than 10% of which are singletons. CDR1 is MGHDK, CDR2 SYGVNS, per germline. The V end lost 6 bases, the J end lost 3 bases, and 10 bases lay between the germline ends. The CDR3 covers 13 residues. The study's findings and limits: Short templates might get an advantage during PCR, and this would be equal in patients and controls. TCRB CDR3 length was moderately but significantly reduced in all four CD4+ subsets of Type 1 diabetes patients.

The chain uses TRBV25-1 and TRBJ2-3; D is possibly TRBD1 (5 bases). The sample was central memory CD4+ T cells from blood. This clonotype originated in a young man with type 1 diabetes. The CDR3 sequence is CASSRQQTDTQYF. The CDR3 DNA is TGTGCCAGCAGCCGACAGCAAACAGATACGCAGTATTTT.